The 17 T cell receptor beta chains reported below all come from one sample, sequenced in a study of blood T cell repertoires in COVID-19. The method was immunoSEQ multiplex PCR; TCRdb's version includes in-frame clones alone and lacks a portion of them. Here the sample spans under 300,000 clones, 88% being singletons. Sequenced material: PBMCs or T cells enriched from blood (not recorded which). The receptors stem from a woman aged 30 to 39 who had recovered from COVID-19.

This clone appeared once. The gene calls are TRBV12-3 or TRBV12-4 and TRBJ1-2; 7 positions match TRBD1. The CDR3 is 13 residues long. V shed 5 bases and J 4 bases; nucleotides not matched to a gene: 4. The CDR3 here is CASSPNRGYGYTF. The DNA for the CDR3 is TGTGCCAGCAGTCCTAACAGGGGCTATGGCTACACCTTC.

This rearrangement joins TRBV5-5 to TRBJ2-5; 8 bases match TRBD2. The length of the CDR3 is 15 residues. Losses at the gene ends were 4 bases for V and 5 bases for J; bases not matched to a gene: 10. Per the germline V gene, CDR1 is SGHKS and CDR2 is YYEKEE (reference sequence). CDR3 nucleotides: TGTGCCAGCAGCGTTGGACTAGCCGGGGGGGAGACCCAGTACTTC. Translating it yields CASSVGLAGGETQYF.

This sequence joins TRBV6-5 and TRBJ2-3; 10 nucleotides match TRBD2. Per the germline V gene, CDR1 is MNHEY and CDR2 is SVGAGI. The CDR3 has 15 amino acids. J was trimmed by 6 bases and V by 6 bases; bases with no gene match: 9. CDR3 in amino acids: CASRLAGMVRDTQYF. CDR3 sequence (DNA): TGTGCCAGCAGACTAGCGGGAATGGTTCGGGATACGCAGTATTTT.

This clone was observed a few times. J is TRBJ1-5 and V is TRBV2; D unresolved. CDR1 is SNHLY and CDR2 is FYNNEI in the germline V gene. The length of the CDR3 is 14 residues. Trimming shortened V by 4 bases and J by 5 bases, and 12 bases separated the two germline ends. CDR3: CASSVSGEHQPQHF. DNA of the CDR3: TGTGCCAGCAGTGTGTCCGGGGAACATCAGCCCCAGCATTTT.

J is TRBJ2-7 and V is TRBV7-6; 9 bases align to TRBD1. CDR1 is SGHVS, CDR2 FNYEAQ, per germline. The trim removed 5 bases at V and 4 bases at J, leaving 6 bases unmatched. The CDR3 consists of 14 residues. CDR3 coding DNA: TGTGCCAGCAGCCCGGACAGGGGATATTACGAGCAGTACTTC. Translating it yields CASSPDRGYYEQYF. Full variable domain (remainder filled in from reference TRBV7-6 and TRBJ2-7): GAGVSQSPRYKVTKRGQDVALRCDPISGHVSLYWYRQALGQGPEFLTYFNYEAQQDKSGLPNDRFSAERPEGSISTLTIQRTEQRDSAMYRCASSPDRGYYEQYFGPGTRLTVT.

The gene calls are TRBV9 and TRBJ2-2; 10 nucleotides match TRBD1. CDR1 is SGDLS, CDR2 YYNGEE, per germline. The V segment lost 4 bases and the J segment 2 bases; nucleotides outside the gene matches: 11. The CDR3 runs 18 residues. CDR3 region: CASSPRDRGMPNTGELFF. The DNA of the CDR3 is TGTGCCAGCAGCCCCCGGGACAGGGGAATGCCAAACACCGGGGAGCTGTTTTTT. Filled out from reference TRBV9 and TRBJ2-2, the complete variable domain reads DSGVTQTPKHLITATGQRVTLRCSPRSGDLSVYWYQQSLDQGLQFLIQYYNGEERAKGNILERFSAQQFPDLHSELNLSSLELGDSALYFCASSPRDRGMPNTGELFFGEGSRLTVL.

This rearrangement joins TRBV4-1 to TRBJ2-7; tentative D call: TRBD1 (7 bases). Germline V gene data show CDR1 as MGHRA and CDR2 as YSYEKL. The length of the CDR3 is 15 residues. V was clipped by 0 bases and J by 3 bases, with 12 bases between them. This CDR3 reads CASSQDPGGIYEQYF. CDR3 in DNA: TGCGCCAGCAGCCAAGATCCAGGGGGGATCTACGAGCAGTACTTC.

This clone has a handful of counts. The chain links TRBV7-2 to TRBJ1-1; TRBD1 aligns across 9 bases. V lost 3 bases and J lost 2; bases outside the gene matches: 7. CDR1 is SGHTA and CDR2 is FQGNSA in the germline V gene. The CDR3 contains 16 residues. Here the CDR3 reads CASSFPGQGGNTEAFF. The CDR3, as DNA: TGTGCCAGCAGCTTCCCGGGACAGGGAGGAAACACTGAAGCTTTCTTT.

This clone was seen just once. The chain couples TRBV27 to TRBJ2-3; D gene uncertain. Germline V gene data show CDR1 as MNHEY and CDR2 as SMNVEV (reference sequence). Trimming pared 4 bases from V and 6 bases from J, leaving 11 bases between. The CDR3 loop spans 13 amino acids. CDR3 in amino acids: CASSWFRYDTQYF. The DNA of the CDR3 is TGTGCCAGCAGTTGGTTTAGATATGATACGCAGTATTTT.

The chain carries TRBV6-5 and TRBJ1-1; D unresolved. Germline V gene data show CDR1 as MNHEY and CDR2 as SVGAGI. This CDR3 region has 14 residues. With 6 bases removed from V and 6 bases from J, the gap between germline ends came to 17 bases. The DNA of the CDR3 is TGTGCCAGCAGATATCAGGTGGAGGGAGCTGAAGCTTTCTTT. As protein: CASRYQVEGAEAFF.

This chain connects TRBV28 to TRBJ1-5, with TRBD1 identical over 7 bases. Trimming at V came to 4 bases and at J to 7 bases, leaving 7 bases not matched to a gene. The germline CDR1 and CDR2 sequences are MDHEN and SYDVKM. CDR3 length: 14 amino acids. CDR3 nucleotides: TGTGCCAGCAGTTACAGGGGTGGGGGCCAGCCCCAGCATTTT. Its protein is CASSYRGGGQPQHF.

The chain employs TRBV2 and TRBJ2-3; 11 bases are a match to TRBD2. This CDR3 contains 16 residues. Germline CDR1 is SNHLY and CDR2 is FYNNEI. J was trimmed by 5 bases and V by 8 bases; bases with no gene match: 12. The CDR3 loop is CASVDNSGRAGDTQYF. In nucleotides, the CDR3 is TGTGCCAGCGTGGATAATAGCGGGAGGGCCGGAGATACGCAGTATTTT.

This chain uses TRBV6-2 or TRBV6-3 with TRBJ2-1, with a tentative D call TRBD2 (7 bases). The CDR3 covers 12 residues. V was shortened by 3 bases and J by 10 bases, with 10 bases between the two germline ends. Germline V gives CDR1 MNHEY, CDR2 SVGEGT. The CDR3 DNA sequence: TGTGCCAGCAGTTATGGGGGGGCAGAGCAGTTCTTC. Residues: CASSYGGAEQFF.

This chain joins TRBV19 and TRBJ2-5, with 7 bases identical to TRBD1. CDR1 LNHDA and CDR2 SQIVND come from the germline V gene (reference sequence). Trimming took 2 bases from V and 1 from J; bases not matched to a gene: 10. The CDR3 is 17 residues long. As DNA, the CDR3 is TGTGCCAGTAGTATACCTACAGGGGAAGTCTCCCAAGAGACCCAGTACTTC. Translating it yields CASSIPTGEVSQETQYF.

The chain couples TRBV4-1 to TRBJ1-1; TRBD1 might be the D (6 bases). Trimming took off 5 bases at V and 1 base at J, with 11 bases between the two ends. Germline V CDR1 and CDR2: MGHRA, YSYEKL. CDR3 length: 14 residues. DNA for the CDR3: TGCGCCAGCAGCGACTTACAGGGGAACACTGAAGCTTTCTTT. This gives the protein CASSDLQGNTEAFF.

The chain is built from TRBV7-9 and TRBJ1-1; D remains unclear. CDR3 length equals 14 residues. Germline V gene lookup returns CDR1 SEHNR and CDR2 FQNEAQ (reference sequence). The germline V and J ends were trimmed by 1 base and 3 bases, with 9 bases remaining between them. The CDR3 DNA sequence: TGTGCCAGCAGCTTAGACAGATGGGACACTGAAGCTTTCTTT. It yields the protein CASSLDRWDTEAFF.

The V call is TRBV5-4, the J call TRBJ1-2; a possible D gene is TRBD1 (5 bases). Trimming stripped 0 bases from V and 5 bases from J, with 14 bases between. CDR1 is SGHNT, CDR2 YYREEE, per germline (reference sequence). The CDR3 spans 15 residues. CDR3 protein: CASSLAGLQGYGYTF. The CDR3 DNA is TGTGCCAGCAGCTTGGCGGGACTCCAAGGGTATGGCTACACCTTC. Variable domain in full (rest from reference TRBV5-4 and TRBJ1-2): ETGVTQSPTHLIKTRGQQVTLRCSSQSGHNTVSWYQQALGQGPQFIFQYYREEENGRGNFPPRFSGLQFPNYSSELNVNALELDDSALYLCASSLAGLQGYGYTFGSGTRLTVV.